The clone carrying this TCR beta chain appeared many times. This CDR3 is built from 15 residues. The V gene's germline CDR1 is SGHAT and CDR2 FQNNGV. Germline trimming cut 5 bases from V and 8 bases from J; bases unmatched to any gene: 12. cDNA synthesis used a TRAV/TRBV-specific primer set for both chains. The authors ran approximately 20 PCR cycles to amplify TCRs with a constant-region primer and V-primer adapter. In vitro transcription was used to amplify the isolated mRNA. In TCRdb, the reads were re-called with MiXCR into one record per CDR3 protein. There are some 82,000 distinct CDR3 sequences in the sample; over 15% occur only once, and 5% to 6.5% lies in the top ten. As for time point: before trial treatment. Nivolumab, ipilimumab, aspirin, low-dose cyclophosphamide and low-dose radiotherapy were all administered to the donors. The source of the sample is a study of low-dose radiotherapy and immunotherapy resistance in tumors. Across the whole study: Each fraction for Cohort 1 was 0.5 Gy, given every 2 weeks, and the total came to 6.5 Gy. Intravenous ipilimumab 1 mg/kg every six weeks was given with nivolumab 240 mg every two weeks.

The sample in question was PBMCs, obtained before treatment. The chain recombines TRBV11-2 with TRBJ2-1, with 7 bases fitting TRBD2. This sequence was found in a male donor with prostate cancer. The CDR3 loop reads CASSPRTNGRDEQFF. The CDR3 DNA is TGTGCCAGCAGCCCCCGGACTAATGGGAGGGATGAGCAGTTCTTC.